This entry lists 17 T cell receptor beta chains sequenced from one sample in a study of cytomegalovirus exposure and HLA in healthy donors. The primer mix had 60 Vbeta and 13 Jbeta primers. Only in-frame clones appear in the TCRdb table, and some are missing; sequencing was by immunoSEQ multiplex PCR. The table includes 80,000 to 95,000 clones, 81% detected once. The material sequenced was PBMCs. Receptors originate from a woman aged 25 to 39 in good health and CMV-seronegative.

The chain employs TRBV7-6 and TRBJ2-1; TRBD1 might be the D (6 bases). Trimming cost V 2 bases and J 6 bases, with 14 bases left between them. CDR3 length equals 15 residues. CDR1 is SGHVS and CDR2 is FNYEAQ in the germline V gene. CDR3 nucleotides: TGTGCCAGCAGCTTATCTGGACAGAGGGCCAATGAGCAGTTCTTC. It translates to CASSLSGQRANEQFF. Complete variable domain (other parts from reference TRBV7-6 and TRBJ2-1): GAGVSQSPRYKVTKRGQDVALRCDPISGHVSLYWYRQALGQGPEFLTYFNYEAQQDKSGLPNDRFSAERPEGSISTLTIQRTEQRDSAMYRCASSLSGQRANEQFFGPGTRLTVL.

The chain combines TRBV28 with TRBJ1-1, with D hard to call. The germline CDR1 and CDR2 sequences are MDHEN and SYDVKM. The CDR3 consists of 9 residues. The germline V and J ends were trimmed by 8 bases and 10 bases, with 8 bases remaining between them. The CDR3 DNA follows: TGTGCCAGCGGCCGGGGAGCTTTCTTT. Translating gives CASGRGAFF.

This clone was counted a single time. The chain carries TRBV5-1 and TRBJ1-2; 7 bases fit TRBD1. Per the germline V gene, CDR1 is SGHRS and CDR2 is YFSETQ. CDR3 length: 17 residues. V lost 3 bases and J lost 3; bases outside the gene matches: 14. CDR3 sequence reads: CASSSLDRARWDYGYTF. As DNA, the CDR3 is TGCGCCAGCAGCTCTCTCGACAGGGCCCGCTGGGACTATGGCTACACCTTC.

The rearrangement links TRBV28 to TRBJ1-5; the D gene is possibly TRBD1 (5 bases). Germline values: CDR1 MDHEN, CDR2 SYDVKM. The CDR3 runs 13 residues. The V and J ends lost 5 bases and 6 bases respectively, with 11 bases between them. The CDR3 loop is CASSGGGTQPQHF. CDR3 nucleotides: TGTGCCAGCAGTGGCGGGGGGACTCAGCCCCAGCATTTT.

The chain has TRBV29-1 and TRBJ2-5; TRBD1 might be the D (7 bases). The germline V gene has CDR1 SQVTM and CDR2 ANQGSEA. V lost 6 bases and J 2 bases, leaving 16 bases between the germline ends. CDR3 length: 14 residues. CDR3 region: CSVGGGRGQETQYF. The CDR3 region has the DNA TGCAGCGTCGGGGGCGGCAGGGGGCAAGAGACCCAGTACTTC.

V gene TRBV30 combines with J gene TRBJ1-1, with TRBD1 identical over 8 bases. Per germline, CDR1 GTSNPN and CDR2 SVGIG (reference sequence). V shed 2 bases and J 4 bases; nucleotides not matched to a gene: 9. The CDR3 consists of 15 residues. DNA for the CDR3: TGTGCCTGGAGTCCCCCGGACAGGGATCCCACTGAAGCTTTCTTT. Amino acids: CAWSPPDRDPTEAFF. Drawing the rest from reference TRBV30 and TRBJ1-1, the complete variable domain is SQTIHQWPATLVQPVGSPLSLECTVEGTSNPNLYWYRQAAGRGLQLLFYSVGIGQISSEVPQNLSASRPQDRQFILSSKKLLLSDSGFYLCAWSPPDRDPTEAFFGQGTRLTVV.

This clone was detected a few times. The chain is built from TRBV20-1 and TRBJ2-7, with no clear D. Trimming took off 1 base at V and 9 bases at J, with 10 bases between the two ends. The CDR3 extends over 11 amino acids. Germline assignment: CDR1 DFQATT and CDR2 SNEGSKA (reference sequence). CDR3: CSARVGDAQYF. For the CDR3, the DNA is TGCAGTGCTAGAGTCGGAGATGCGCAGTACTTC.

The J gene is TRBJ1-2, the V gene TRBV30; 7 nucleotides align to TRBD1. Germline V gives CDR1 GTSNPN, CDR2 SVGIG (reference sequence). CDR3 length equals 14 residues. V dropped 3 bases and J dropped 3; count of bases not matched to a gene: 7. CDR3 residues: CAWSDRVLYYGYTF. The CDR3, as DNA: TGTGCCTGGAGCGACAGGGTTTTGTACTATGGCTACACCTTC.

The chain carries TRBV10-3 and TRBJ2-1, with 10 bases matching TRBD2. V trimming: 2 bases; J trimming: 2 bases; junction bases outside the gene matches: 3. Per the germline V gene, CDR1 is ENHRY and CDR2 is SYGVKD. CDR3 size: 16 residues. The CDR3 spells CAISEATSGTYNEQFF. The CDR3 DNA reads TGTGCCATCAGTGAGGCTACTAGCGGGACCTACAATGAGCAGTTCTTC.

This rearrangement joins TRBV5-4 to TRBJ2-5; maybe TRBD2 (6 bases). The CDR3 has 16 amino acids. In germline, CDR1 is SGHNT, CDR2 YYREEE (reference sequence). V dropped 0 bases and J dropped 1 base, with 13 bases sitting between them. CDR3 in amino acids: CASSLGGTVIQETQYF. In DNA form, the CDR3 reads TGTGCCAGCAGCTTGGGAGGGACTGTCATCCAAGAGACCCAGTACTTC.

This clone appeared a few times. The chain has TRBV7-9 and TRBJ1-5, with TRBD1 identical over 8 bases. The CDR3 runs to 14 residues. Germline loops: CDR1 SEHNR, CDR2 FQNEAQ (reference sequence). The junction had 7 bases not matched to a gene; V was cut back by 10 bases and J by 2 bases. The CDR3 loop is CATATGAGNQPQHF. Here the CDR3 DNA reads TGTGCCACCGCGACAGGGGCGGGCAATCAGCCCCAGCATTTT.

The chain employs TRBV6-1 and TRBJ2-6; possible D gene TRBD1, 6 bases. This CDR3 is built from 18 residues. V was pared by 2 bases and J by 2 bases, with 16 bases between. Germline loops: CDR1 MNHNS, CDR2 SASEGT. CDR3 sequence (DNA): TGTGCCAGCAGTGAATTGAGAGGGGGTCTAGCTGGGGCCAACGTCCTGACTTTC. Protein: CASSELRGGLAGANVLTF.

The chain recombines TRBV27 with TRBJ1-3; 8 nucleotides match TRBD1. The CDR3 loop spans 14 amino acids. The trim removed 8 bases at V and 3 bases at J, leaving 6 bases unmatched. The germline CDR1 and CDR2 sequences are MNHEY and SMNVEV (reference sequence). This CDR3 is CASSGRGHGNTIYF. CDR3 coding DNA: TGTGCCAGCTCGGGCAGGGGGCATGGAAACACCATATATTTT.

The chain recombines TRBV6-5 with TRBJ2-7; the D gene is possibly TRBD2 (6 bases). This CDR3 has 13 residues. With 6 bases removed from V and 0 bases from J, the gap between germline ends came to 9 bases. Germline CDR1 is MNHEY and CDR2 is SVGAGI. The DNA for the CDR3 is TGTGCCAGCAGCCGGGGGACCTCCTACGAGCAGTACTTC. It translates to CASSRGTSYEQYF.

The J gene is TRBJ2-1, the V gene TRBV5-1, with 11 bases that match TRBD2. Germline loops: CDR1 SGHRS, CDR2 YFSETQ. This CDR3 is built from 20 residues. V trimming: 0 bases; J trimming: 7 bases; junction bases outside the gene matches: 18. The CDR3 spells CASSLGVLAGVSALGNEQFF. The CDR3 nucleotides read TGCGCCAGCAGCTTGGGAGTACTAGCGGGAGTCTCTGCACTTGGAAATGAGCAGTTCTTC.

The chain is built from TRBV4-2 and TRBJ2-1; TRBD2 matches 7 bases. Germline CDR1 reads LGHNA; CDR2 reads YNFKEQ. V trimming: 1 base; J trimming: 9 bases; junction bases outside the gene matches: 6. This CDR3 region has 14 residues. CDR3 amino acids: CASSQAGGSGEQFF. The CDR3 DNA sequence: TGTGCCAGCAGCCAAGCGGGGGGAAGCGGTGAGCAGTTCTTC.

The chain employs TRBV29-1 and TRBJ1-2; D perhaps matches TRBD1 (5 bases). Germline CDR1 SQVTM, CDR2 ANQGSEA. This CDR3 spans 15 amino acids. V lost 0 bases to trimming and J lost 3 bases, with 14 bases between them. In DNA form, the CDR3 reads TGCAGCGTTGAAGAAGGGTGGGGCAGTTACTATGGCTACACCTTC. Translation gives CSVEEGWGSYYGYTF. Full variable domain (rest looked up from reference TRBV29-1 and TRBJ1-2): SAVISQKPSRDICQRGTSLTIQCQVDSQVTMMFWYRQQPGQSLTLIATANQGSEATYESGFVIDKFPISRPNLTFSTLTVSNMSPEDSSIYLCSVEEGWGSYYGYTFGSGTRLTVV.